The 9 T cell receptor beta chains below all came from one sample that was sequenced in a study of CD8 T cells in Susac syndrome. Random hexamers were used to reverse transcribe an amount of about 0.5 to 1 ug RNA. TCRdb recomputed calls from the immunoSEQ multiplex PCR reads with MiXCR, one row per CDR3 protein. The sample has 250,000 to 300,000 distinct CDR3 sequences, roughly 85% seen once. What was sequenced was CD8+ T cells from PBMCs. The receptors stem from a human donor with multiple sclerosis.

The J gene is TRBJ2-4, the V gene TRBV11-2; possibly TRBD1 or TRBD2 for D (5 bases each). Trimming removed 8 bases from V and 6 bases from J, with 20 bases in between. From germline, CDR1 is SGHAT and CDR2 FQNNGV. The CDR3 is 15 amino acids. The CDR3 region is CASGRDPTSGNIQYF. Here the CDR3 DNA reads TGTGCCAGCGGTAGGGACCCCACCTCCGGAAACATTCAGTACTTC.

The CDR3 loop reads CASRARDSGVYEQYF. The DNA for the CDR3 is TGTGCCAGCAGAGCTAGGGACAGTGGGGTCTACGAGCAGTACTTC. This chain uses TRBV2 with TRBJ2-7; 7 bases agree with TRBD1. Germline-derived CDR1 and CDR2 are SNHLY and FYNNEI. V was pared by 6 bases and J by 3 bases, with 11 bases of the junction left unmatched. This CDR3 comprises 15 residues.

Written as DNA, the CDR3 is TGTGCCAGCAGCTCCACTCGGACTACCCGACGGGAGCTGTTTTTT. Amino acids: CASSSTRTTRRELFF. The V and J genes are TRBV7-9 and TRBJ2-2; possibly TRBD2 for D (6 bases). Trimming shortened V by 4 bases and J by 9 bases, and 18 bases separated the two germline ends. Germline-derived CDR1 and CDR2 are SEHNR and FQNEAQ (reference sequence). CDR3 length: 15 amino acids.

Turning to this clonotype: A junction boundary mismatches the germline segment, possibly from a read error. The chain carries TRBV10-1 and TRBJ1-4, with D unresolved. The CDR3 sequence is 12 residues long. The germline CDR1 and CDR2 sequences are WNHNN and SYGVQD (reference sequence). CDR3 amino acids: CASSEGNEKLLF. The CDR3 DNA follows: TGCGCCAGCAGTGAGGGTAATGAAAAACTGCTTTTT.

The V and J genes are TRBV13 and TRBJ1-1; TRBD1 might be the D (5 bases). The CDR3 has 15 amino acids. Germline CDR1 reads PRHDT; CDR2 reads FYEKMQ (reference sequence). V lost 5 bases and J 3 bases, leaving 16 bases between the germline ends. The CDR3 is CASSLSLIGDTEAFF. The CDR3 DNA reads TGTGCCAGCAGCCTCAGCTTGATAGGGGACACTGAAGCTTTCTTT.

The V and J genes are TRBV27 and TRBJ2-7; D gene ambiguous. V was pared by 8 bases and J by 3 bases, with 17 bases between. CDR3 length: 14 residues. Germline assignment: CDR1 MNHEY and CDR2 SMNVEV (reference sequence). For the CDR3, the DNA is TGTGCCAGCGGAACCCCCCGGGCCCGCTACGAGCAGTACTTC. The encoded protein is CASGTPRARYEQYF.

The chain uses TRBV29-1 and TRBJ1-3, with D maybe TRBD1 (5 bases). Per germline, CDR1 SQVTM and CDR2 ANQGSEA. Trimming stripped 0 bases from V and 8 bases from J, with 11 bases between. CDR3 length equals 13 residues. The CDR3 DNA reads TGCAGCGTTGAAGAGGGGGTGGGGCACACCATATATTTT. This sequence encodes CSVEEGVGHTIYF.

The CDR3 reads CASSFDGGAFQPQHF. The CDR3 region has the DNA TGTGCCAGCAGTTTTGACGGGGGGGCGTTCCAGCCCCAGCATTTT. This sequence joins TRBV28 and TRBJ1-5, with TRBD1 as a possible D gene (6 bases). In germline, CDR1 is MDHEN, CDR2 SYDVKM. V was shortened by 3 bases and J by 7 bases, with 16 bases between the two germline ends. This CDR3 has 15 amino acids.

The rearrangement joins TRBV11-2 to TRBJ2-1; tentatively, D is TRBD2 (7 bases). The CDR3 runs to 15 residues. Germline lookup yields CDR1 SGHAT and CDR2 FQNNGV. With 1 base removed from V and 4 bases from J, the gap between germline ends came to 11 bases. The DNA of the CDR3 is TGTGCCAGCAGCTTAGTAGGGGGGGGTTACAATGAGCAGTTCTTC. Translating it yields CASSLVGGGYNEQFF.